This TCR beta chain was sequenced during a study of blood T cell repertoires in COVID-19. Study-level background: Collection of acute and convalescent COVID-19 samples took place in the United States, Italy and Spain. The cDNA or gDNA used as material had been derived from T cells, B-cell-depleted T cells, or PBMCs.

This clone showed up just once. Between the trimmed V and J ends, which lost 1 base and 3 bases, there was a span of 10 bases. Looked up from germline, CDR1 is SGHNT and CDR2 is YYREEE (reference sequence). The CDR3 sequence is 15 residues long. Some clones are missing from TCRdb's copy, which holds only in-frame ones; the method was immunoSEQ multiplex PCR. In the table there are roughly 160,000 clones, roughly 78% of which are singletons. The genes are TRBV5-4 and TRBJ2-2, with TRBD2 as a possible D gene (5 bases). The sequence came from a woman aged 55-70 years with COVID-19, enrolled during active disease. The specimen was peripheral blood. CDR3 nucleotides: TGTGCCAGCAGCTTGACGGGATGGGACACCGGGGAGCTGTTTTTT. Amino acids: CASSLTGWDTGELFF.